A selection of T cell receptor beta chains follows, all from one sample in a study of vaccination effects on CD4 cells after COVID-19. Which antigens these TCRs recognize remains unknown. Clones were sequenced by immunoSEQ multiplex PCR, and TCRdb holds only the in-frame ones, with some missing. The table records about 43,000 clones, around 77% of them present only once. Here the sequenced sample was CD4+ T cells from PBMCs cultured with SARS-CoV-2 spike peptides, taken before COVID-19 vaccination. The receptors were gathered from a human donor who received a COVID-19 vaccine. CDR3s include the opening cysteine and the closing phenylalanine or tryptophan. The D gene is left open where the match is weak. The size field is filled for only some rows; it gives once, few, many or a size class.

d_call: TRBD2; j_call: TRBJ2-3; v_call: TRBV24-1; clone_size: .; cdr3_nt: TGTGCCACCAGTGATCCCTTGGGGCTAGCGGAGACAGATACGCAGTATTTT; cdr3_aa: CATSDPLGLAETDTQYF
d_call: .; j_call: TRBJ1-5; v_call: TRBV19; clone_size: .; cdr3_nt: TGTGCCAGTAGTATGGACGGCCCTAATCAGCCCCAGCATTTT; cdr3_aa: CASSMDGPNQPQHF
d_call: .; j_call: TRBJ1-4; v_call: TRBV12-5; clone_size: .; cdr3_nt: TGTGCTAGTGGTTCCCTTGATGAAAAACTGTTTTTT; cdr3_aa: CASGSLDEKLFF
d_call: TRBD1; j_call: TRBJ1-2; v_call: TRBV5-1; clone_size: .; cdr3_nt: TGCGCCAGCAGGAAGACAGGGGGGAACTATGGCTACACCTTC; cdr3_aa: CASRKTGGNYGYTF
d_call: .; j_call: TRBJ2-3; v_call: TRBV5-5; clone_size: once; cdr3_nt: TGTGCCAGCAGCTTGCGGGCGACAGATACGCAGTATTTT; cdr3_aa: CASSLRATDTQYF
d_call: .; j_call: TRBJ2-3; v_call: TRBV6-2/TRBV6-3; clone_size: .; cdr3_nt: TGTGCCAGCAGTTACCCCGGGCTAGCGAGTAGTGGAGATACGCAGTATTTT; cdr3_aa: CASSYPGLASSGDTQYF
d_call: TRBD2; j_call: TRBJ2-1; v_call: TRBV5-4; clone_size: .; cdr3_nt: TGTGCCAGCAGCTTAGTAGCGGGGAATGAGCAGTTCTTC; cdr3_aa: CASSLVAGNEQFF
d_call: .; j_call: TRBJ2-5; v_call: TRBV2; clone_size: .; cdr3_nt: TGTGCCAGCTATGAGACCCGAGAGACCCAGTACTTC; cdr3_aa: CASYETRETQYF
d_call: .; j_call: TRBJ1-1; v_call: TRBV6-2/TRBV6-3; clone_size: .; cdr3_nt: TGTGCCAGCAGTTCTACGGGGGTAGAAGCTTTCTTT; cdr3_aa: CASSSTGVEAFF
d_call: .; j_call: TRBJ2-3; v_call: TRBV20-1; clone_size: .; cdr3_nt: TGCAGTGCTAGTTGGGAAGTCACAGATACGCAGTATTTT; cdr3_aa: CSASWEVTDTQYF
d_call: .; j_call: TRBJ2-5; v_call: TRBV5-1; clone_size: .; cdr3_nt: TGCGCCAGCAGTATTCAAGAGACCCAGTACTTC; cdr3_aa: CASSIQETQYF
d_call: TRBD2; j_call: TRBJ2-6; v_call: TRBV10-2; clone_size: .; cdr3_nt: TGCGCCAGCAGTGAGTCGGGGGGGTCTGGGGCCAACGTCCTGACTTTC; cdr3_aa: CASSESGGSGANVLTF
d_call: .; j_call: TRBJ1-1; v_call: TRBV3-1/TRBV3-2; clone_size: .; cdr3_nt: TGTGCCAGCAGCTTCGGGACGGGGAACACTGAAGCTTTCTTT; cdr3_aa: CASSFGTGNTEAFF
d_call: TRBD1; j_call: TRBJ1-2; v_call: TRBV10-3; clone_size: .; cdr3_nt: TGTGCCATCAGTGATCGGACAGGGTGGGCTGGAGAGCCGACCTTC; cdr3_aa: CAISDRTGWAGEPTF
d_call: .; j_call: TRBJ1-6; v_call: TRBV15; clone_size: .; cdr3_nt: TGTGCCACCAGCAGAGAGGGCGGGGTCCCACCCCTCCACTTT; cdr3_aa: CATSREGGVPPLHF
d_call: .; j_call: TRBJ1-2; v_call: TRBV20-1; clone_size: .; cdr3_nt: TGCATTCCGGAGACCTATGGCTACACCTTC; cdr3_aa: CIPETYGYTF
d_call: .; j_call: TRBJ1-1; v_call: TRBV6-1; clone_size: .; cdr3_nt: TGTGCCAGCAGTCCCGGGAGGGTGGGAACTGAAGCTTTCTTT; cdr3_aa: CASSPGRVGTEAFF
d_call: .; j_call: TRBJ1-6; v_call: TRBV28; clone_size: .; cdr3_nt: TGTGCCAGCGGATCTGACGGGACGGTAAATTCACCCCTCCACTTT; cdr3_aa: CASGSDGTVNSPLHF
d_call: TRBD2; j_call: TRBJ2-5; v_call: TRBV19; clone_size: .; cdr3_nt: TGTGCCAGTATGCGGGGGGGCGGAGAGACCCAGTACTTC; cdr3_aa: CASMRGGGETQYF
d_call: .; j_call: TRBJ1-1; v_call: TRBV2; clone_size: few; cdr3_nt: TGTGCCAGCAGTGCCCAGCAAGACACTGAAGCTTTCTTT; cdr3_aa: CASSAQQDTEAFF
d_call: .; j_call: TRBJ1-4; v_call: TRBV5-6; clone_size: .; cdr3_nt: TGTGCCAGCAGCTTGGGTCAAACGTTTGCAACTAATGAAAAACTGTTTTTT; cdr3_aa: CASSLGQTFATNEKLFF
d_call: .; j_call: TRBJ2-2; v_call: TRBV7-2; clone_size: .; cdr3_nt: TGTGCCAGCAGGGGGCAGGGGCTCGGGGAGCTGTTTTTT; cdr3_aa: CASRGQGLGELFF
d_call: .; j_call: TRBJ1-2; v_call: TRBV19; clone_size: .; cdr3_nt: TGTGCCGTAAGGGGGTACGGCTACACCTTC; cdr3_aa: CAVRGYGYTF
d_call: .; j_call: TRBJ1-2; v_call: TRBV7-9; clone_size: few; cdr3_nt: TGTGCCAGCAGCTTATCAGGTATCAGCTATGGCTACACCTTC; cdr3_aa: CASSLSGISYGYTF
d_call: .; j_call: TRBJ2-2; v_call: TRBV6-5; clone_size: .; cdr3_nt: TGTGCCAGCAGCTCCGGGCCGGTCGGGGAGCTGTTTTTT; cdr3_aa: CASSSGPVGELFF
d_call: TRBD2; j_call: TRBJ2-5; v_call: TRBV6-4; clone_size: .; cdr3_nt: TGTGCCAGCAGTGAGTTAGCGGGGACGACCCAGTACTTC; cdr3_aa: CASSELAGTTQYF
d_call: TRBD1; j_call: TRBJ2-1; v_call: TRBV28; clone_size: .; cdr3_nt: TGTGCCAGCTCTACCTCCGGGACAGGATTCTACAATGAGCAGTTCTTC; cdr3_aa: CASSTSGTGFYNEQFF
d_call: .; j_call: TRBJ1-1; v_call: TRBV7-2; clone_size: .; cdr3_nt: TGTGCCAGCAGCTTCGATCAATGGGCCACTGAAGCTTTCTTT; cdr3_aa: CASSFDQWATEAFF
d_call: .; j_call: TRBJ1-2; v_call: TRBV6-5; clone_size: .; cdr3_nt: TGTGCCAGCAGCTGGGACCGACTTTATGGCTACACCTTC; cdr3_aa: CASSWDRLYGYTF
d_call: .; j_call: TRBJ2-3; v_call: TRBV19; clone_size: .; cdr3_nt: TGTGCCAGTACCATAGGGGGAACAGATACGCAGTATTTT; cdr3_aa: CASTIGGTDTQYF
d_call: .; j_call: TRBJ2-2; v_call: TRBV3-1/TRBV3-2; clone_size: .; cdr3_nt: TGTGCCAGCAGCCAAGATATCGGGGGCACCGGGGAGCTGTTTTTT; cdr3_aa: CASSQDIGGTGELFF
d_call: .; j_call: TRBJ1-1; v_call: TRBV7-3; clone_size: .; cdr3_nt: TGTGCCAGCAGCCCCACCCCCGGAAGAAACACTGAAGCTTTCTTT; cdr3_aa: CASSPTPGRNTEAFF
d_call: .; j_call: TRBJ2-1; v_call: TRBV7-7; clone_size: .; cdr3_nt: TGTGCCAGCAGCTTAGGAGTGACCCCCTTCGGTGAGCAGTTCTTC; cdr3_aa: CASSLGVTPFGEQFF
d_call: .; j_call: TRBJ2-5; v_call: TRBV7-9; clone_size: .; cdr3_nt: TGTGCCAGCAGCTTACCGGCCCAAGAGACCCAGTACTTC; cdr3_aa: CASSLPAQETQYF
d_call: .; j_call: TRBJ2-5; v_call: TRBV6-1; clone_size: .; cdr3_nt: TGTGCCAGCAGTGATCGTTTCGGGGGGCCGGGGGTAGAGACCCAGTACTTC; cdr3_aa: CASSDRFGGPGVETQYF
d_call: .; j_call: TRBJ1-1; v_call: TRBV5-4; clone_size: .; cdr3_nt: TGTGCCAGCAGCTTCGGTGGGGCCACTGAAGCTTTCTTT; cdr3_aa: CASSFGGATEAFF
d_call: TRBD1; j_call: TRBJ2-4; v_call: TRBV3-1/TRBV3-2; clone_size: .; cdr3_nt: TGTGCCAGCAGCCACAGGGGACAGGGGGCCGATCAGTACTTC; cdr3_aa: CASSHRGQGADQYF
d_call: TRBD1; j_call: TRBJ1-5; v_call: TRBV6-6; clone_size: .; cdr3_nt: TGTGCCAGCAGTCCCGGGGGACAGGATCAGCCCCAGCATTTT; cdr3_aa: CASSPGGQDQPQHF
d_call: TRBD1; j_call: TRBJ2-3; v_call: TRBV19; clone_size: .; cdr3_nt: TGTGCCAGTAGCACGGGACAGGGGGTCGGGGATACGCAGTATTTT; cdr3_aa: CASSTGQGVGDTQYF
d_call: .; j_call: TRBJ1-4; v_call: TRBV5-4; clone_size: .; cdr3_nt: TGTGCCAGCAGAGAGCGACCTACCGGAGATGAAAAACTGTTTTTT; cdr3_aa: CASRERPTGDEKLFF
d_call: .; j_call: TRBJ1-6; v_call: TRBV19; clone_size: few; cdr3_nt: TGTGCCAGTAGTATGTTGGGACCACAAGGGGGTTCACCCCTCCACTTT; cdr3_aa: CASSMLGPQGGSPLHF
d_call: TRBD1; j_call: TRBJ2-5; v_call: TRBV6-1; clone_size: .; cdr3_nt: TGTGCCAGCAGTGAGGGCAGGGGGCAAGAGACCCAGTACTTC; cdr3_aa: CASSEGRGQETQYF
d_call: TRBD1; j_call: TRBJ1-4; v_call: TRBV28; clone_size: .; cdr3_nt: TGTGCCAGCAGTTCAGGGGGACAGAATGAAAAACTGTTTTTT; cdr3_aa: CASSSGGQNEKLFF
d_call: TRBD1; j_call: TRBJ2-5; v_call: TRBV24-1; clone_size: .; cdr3_nt: TGTGCCACCAGTGGCAGGGGGTGGGAGACCCAGTACTTC; cdr3_aa: CATSGRGWETQYF
d_call: .; j_call: TRBJ2-5; v_call: TRBV19; clone_size: once; cdr3_nt: TGTGCCAGTAGGAAGTTTACAAATTCCGAGACCCAGTACTTC; cdr3_aa: CASRKFTNSETQYF
d_call: TRBD2; j_call: TRBJ2-5; v_call: TRBV30; clone_size: .; cdr3_nt: TGTGCCTGGACCAGCGGGGGGCCCCAAGAGACCCAGTACTTC; cdr3_aa: CAWTSGGPQETQYF
d_call: .; j_call: TRBJ1-1; v_call: TRBV7-7; clone_size: .; cdr3_nt: TGTGCCAGCAGCTTAGACACGAACACTGAAGCTTTCTTT; cdr3_aa: CASSLDTNTEAFF
d_call: .; j_call: TRBJ1-5; v_call: TRBV19; clone_size: .; cdr3_nt: TGTGCCAGTAGTCCAGACGGGGGGGCAAATCAGCCCCAGCATTTT; cdr3_aa: CASSPDGGANQPQHF
d_call: .; j_call: TRBJ1-6; v_call: TRBV2; clone_size: .; cdr3_nt: TGTGCCAGCAGTGGAGATGGACTTAGTAATTCACCCCTCCACTTT; cdr3_aa: CASSGDGLSNSPLHF
d_call: .; j_call: TRBJ1-5; v_call: TRBV24-1; clone_size: .; cdr3_nt: TGTGCCACCAGTGATTCAGGGAACGGAAATCAGCCCCAGCATTTT; cdr3_aa: CATSDSGNGNQPQHF
d_call: .; j_call: TRBJ1-1; v_call: TRBV7-2; clone_size: .; cdr3_nt: TGTGCCAGCAGGAGGACTCCGGAGGGCACTGAAGCTTTCTTT; cdr3_aa: CASRRTPEGTEAFF
d_call: .; j_call: TRBJ1-2; v_call: TRBV7-9; clone_size: .; cdr3_nt: TGTGCCAGCAGCTTAAGTCGGACAGACCCCTATGGCTACACCTTC; cdr3_aa: CASSLSRTDPYGYTF
d_call: .; j_call: TRBJ1-3; v_call: TRBV4-3; clone_size: few; cdr3_nt: TGCGCCAGCAGACAGGGAAACACCATATATTTT; cdr3_aa: CASRQGNTIYF